This T cell receptor beta chain was profiled in a study of CD8+ T cells in alopecia areata. RNA extraction was followed by reverse transcription into cDNA, which acted as the sequencing template. Here immunoSEQ multiplex PCR was the method, and the copy in TCRdb shows in-frame clones only, minus some. This table holds 110,000 or so clones, around two fifths found once. This clone was observed a handful of times. This CDR3 has 16 amino acids. Germline-derived CDR1 and CDR2 are SGHRS and YFSETQ. V gave up 4 bases and J gave up 0 bases, with 14 bases separating them. The genes are TRBV5-1 and TRBJ2-1; D possibly corresponds to TRBD1 (5 bases). The sequence was collected from a human donor with alopecia areata. Source material: CD4+ T cells sorted from blood. Written as DNA, the CDR3 is TGCGCCAGCAGCGCCTACAGGATTAGCTCCTACAATGAGCAGTTCTTC. Translation gives CASSAYRISSYNEQFF.